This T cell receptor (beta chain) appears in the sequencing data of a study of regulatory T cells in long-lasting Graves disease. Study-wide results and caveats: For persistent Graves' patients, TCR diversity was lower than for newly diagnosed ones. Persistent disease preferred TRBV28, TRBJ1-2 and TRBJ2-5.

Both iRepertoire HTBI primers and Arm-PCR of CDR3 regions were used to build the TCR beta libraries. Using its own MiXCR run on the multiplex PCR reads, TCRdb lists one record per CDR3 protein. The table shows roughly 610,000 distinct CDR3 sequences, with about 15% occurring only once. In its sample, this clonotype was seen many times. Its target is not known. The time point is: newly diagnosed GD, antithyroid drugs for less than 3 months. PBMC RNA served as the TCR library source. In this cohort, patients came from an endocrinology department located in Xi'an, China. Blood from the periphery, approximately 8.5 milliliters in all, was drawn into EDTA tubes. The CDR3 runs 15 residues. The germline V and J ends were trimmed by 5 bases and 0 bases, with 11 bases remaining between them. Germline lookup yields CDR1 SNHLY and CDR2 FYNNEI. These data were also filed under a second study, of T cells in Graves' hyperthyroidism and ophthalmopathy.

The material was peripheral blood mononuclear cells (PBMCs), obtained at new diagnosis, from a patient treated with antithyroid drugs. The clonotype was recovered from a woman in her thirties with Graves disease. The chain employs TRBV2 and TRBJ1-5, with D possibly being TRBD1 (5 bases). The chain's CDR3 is CASSKQDNSNQPQHF. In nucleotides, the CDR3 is TGTGCCAGCAGTAAACAGGATAATAGCAATCAGCCCCAGCATTTT. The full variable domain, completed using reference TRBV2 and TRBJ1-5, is EPEVTQTPSHQVTQMGQEVILRCVPISNHLYFYWYRQILGQKVEFLVSFYNNEISEKSEIFDDQFSVERPDGSNFTLKIRSTKLEDSAMYFCASSKQDNSNQPQHFGDGTRLSIL.